This T cell receptor beta chain stems from a study of blood T cell repertoires in COVID-19. Looking at the study overall: T cells, B-cell-depleted T cells, or PBMCs supplied cDNA or gDNA.

Original methodology: Researchers report that nucleated cell counts were estimated from reference gene primer amplification. Sequenced by immunoSEQ multiplex PCR; TCRdb stores in-frame clones only, minus some. For V, J and clone size, that table is used; D and trimming come from the DNA. This sample has around 110,000 clones, with 89% found just once. The CDR3 is 15 amino acids. V was trimmed by 0 bases and J by 2 bases, leaving 9 bases between them. Germline CDR1 SGHTS, CDR2 YDEGEE. V and J are TRBV5-8 and TRBJ1-3; D not certain. This clonotype originated in a middle-aged man with active or convalescent COVID-19. Sequenced material: peripheral blood. The CDR3 here is CASSLGEAPGNTIYF. DNA of the CDR3: TGTGCCAGCAGCTTGGGGGAGGCCCCTGGAAACACCATATATTTT.